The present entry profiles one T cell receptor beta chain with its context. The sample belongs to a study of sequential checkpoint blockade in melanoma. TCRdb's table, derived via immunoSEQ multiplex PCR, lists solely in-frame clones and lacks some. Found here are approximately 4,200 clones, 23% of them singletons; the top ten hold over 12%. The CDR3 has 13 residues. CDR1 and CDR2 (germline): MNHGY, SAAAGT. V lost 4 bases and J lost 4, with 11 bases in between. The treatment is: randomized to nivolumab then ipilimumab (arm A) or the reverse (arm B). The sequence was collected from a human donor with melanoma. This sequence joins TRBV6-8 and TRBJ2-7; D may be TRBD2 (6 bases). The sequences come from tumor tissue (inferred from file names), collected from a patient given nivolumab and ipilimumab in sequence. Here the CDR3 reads CASSSGREYEQYF. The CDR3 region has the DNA TGTGCCAGCAGTTCCGGACGGGAGTACGAGCAGTACTTC.